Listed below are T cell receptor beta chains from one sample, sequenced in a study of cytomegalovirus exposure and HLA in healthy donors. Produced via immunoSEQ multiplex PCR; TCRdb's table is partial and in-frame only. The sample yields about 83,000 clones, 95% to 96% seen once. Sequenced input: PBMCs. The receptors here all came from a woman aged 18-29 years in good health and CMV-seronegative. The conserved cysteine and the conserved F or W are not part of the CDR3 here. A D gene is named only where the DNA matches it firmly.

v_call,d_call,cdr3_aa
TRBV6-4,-,ASSDRNGWNTEAF
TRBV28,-,ASTKYVDTDTQY
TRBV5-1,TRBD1,ASRYLRQGNTEAF
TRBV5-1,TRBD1,ASRLGTDLYGYT
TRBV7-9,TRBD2,ASSLAQAGGAYEQY
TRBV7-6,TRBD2,ASSGRLAGPRYEQY
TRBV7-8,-,ASSSYTVSGREKLF
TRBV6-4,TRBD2,ASSARLADTDTQY
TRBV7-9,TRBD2,ASSLVLAGVLGVNEQF
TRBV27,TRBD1,ASKPDRAPNTGELF
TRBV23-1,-,ASVSLRRAQGICLNQPQH